Shown below are 14 T cell receptor beta chains from a single sample sequenced in a study of blood T cell repertoires in COVID-19. Sequenced by immunoSEQ multiplex PCR; TCRdb stores in-frame clones only, minus some. The sample contains some 430,000 clones, about 90% of which appear only once. Sequencing used PBMCs or T cells enriched from blood (not recorded which). All receptors derive from a man younger than 30 who had recovered from COVID-19.

The chain joins TRBV5-1 to TRBJ1-4; 7 bases map to TRBD1. The CDR3 loop spans 14 amino acids. Germline lookup yields CDR1 SGHRS and CDR2 YFSETQ. Germline trimming cut 0 bases from V and 8 bases from J; bases unmatched to any gene: 4. The CDR3 loop is CASSLEGGVEKLFF. The CDR3 coding sequence is TGCGCCAGCAGCTTGGAAGGGGGCGTCGAAAAACTGTTTTTT.

The J gene is TRBJ2-7, the V gene TRBV24-1; D is unresolved. The CDR3 is made up of 15 amino acids. Looked up from germline, CDR1 is KGHDR and CDR2 is SFDVKD. V shed 6 bases and J shed 0 bases, with 14 bases lying between them. The DNA of the CDR3 is TGTGCCACCAGTTCCTCAGACTGGCACTCCTACGAGCAGTACTTC. It is translated as CATSSSDWHSYEQYF.

The chain links TRBV27 to TRBJ1-4; no firm D call. The germline V and J ends were trimmed by 6 bases and 3 bases, with 8 bases remaining between them. Germline values: CDR1 MNHEY, CDR2 SMNVEV (reference sequence). This CDR3 has 13 amino acids. This CDR3 is CASRGGPNEKLFF. In nucleotides, the CDR3 is TGTGCCAGCAGGGGTGGGCCTAATGAAAAACTGTTTTTT.

The chain carries TRBV18 and TRBJ2-1; 11 nucleotides line up with TRBD2. Trimming at V came to 3 bases and at J to 7 bases, leaving 8 bases not matched to a gene. CDR1 and CDR2 from the germline V gene are KGHSH and LQKENI. This CDR3 is built from 16 residues. CDR3: CASSPLAGGPENEQFF. CDR3 in DNA: TGTGCCAGCTCACCGTTAGCGGGAGGGCCGGAGAATGAGCAGTTCTTC.

This chain links TRBV5-5 with TRBJ2-4; 9 bases align to TRBD1. This CDR3 has 15 residues. V dropped 3 bases and J dropped 0; count of bases not matched to a gene: 1. Germline-derived CDR1 and CDR2 are SGHKS and YYEKEE (reference sequence). CDR3 in DNA: TGTGCCAGCAGCTCACAGGGGGCAGCCAAAAACATTCAGTACTTC. Its translation is CASSSQGAAKNIQYF.

The gene calls are TRBV12-3 or TRBV12-4 and TRBJ2-2; 7 bases match TRBD1. J gave up 6 bases and V 6 bases, and 4 bases lay outside the gene matches. The CDR3 extends over 13 amino acids. The CDR3: CASSQRGPGELFF. For the CDR3, the DNA is TGTGCCAGCAGCCAAAGGGGGCCCGGGGAGCTGTTTTTT.

The chain combines TRBV24-1 with TRBJ1-5, with 11 bases that match TRBD1. This CDR3 is 15 amino acids long. Germline CDR1 is KGHDR and CDR2 is SFDVKD. Trimming cost V 7 bases and J 7 bases; bases outside gene matches: 8. The CDR3 DNA is TGTGCCACCAGCGCTGGACAGGGGGCGAACCAGCCCCAGCATTTT. Translating it yields CATSAGQGANQPQHF.

The V and J genes are TRBV4-1 and TRBJ2-3; unclear D gene. Germline loops: CDR1 MGHRA, CDR2 YSYEKL. V was clipped by 0 bases and J by 0 bases, with 7 bases between them. The CDR3 is 15 residues long. The CDR3 protein is CASSQDPTSTDTQYF. CDR3 DNA sequence: TGCGCCAGCAGCCAAGATCCGACTAGCACAGATACGCAGTATTTT.

This chain connects TRBV5-6 to TRBJ1-5; 8 bases fit TRBD1. CDR1 and CDR2 from the germline V gene are SGHDT and YYEEEE. The CDR3 loop spans 14 amino acids. The V and J ends lost 1 base and 5 bases, in that order; junction bases with no gene match: 2. The chain's CDR3 is CASSLMDRDQPQHF. The DNA of the CDR3 is TGTGCCAGCAGCTTGATGGACAGGGATCAGCCCCAGCATTTT.

The chain couples TRBV10-3 to TRBJ2-7; 9 nucleotides line up with TRBD2. V lost 3 bases, J lost 6 bases, and 3 bases stayed unmatched. The germline CDR1 and CDR2 sequences are ENHRY and SYGVKD. The CDR3 extends over 13 amino acids. CDR3 sequence: CAISEGTSFEQYF. CDR3 in DNA: TGTGCCATCAGTGAAGGGACTAGCTTCGAGCAGTACTTC.

V and J are TRBV7-2 and TRBJ1-1; the D gene is possibly TRBD1 (6 bases). Per the germline V gene, CDR1 is SGHTA and CDR2 is FQGNSA. Trimming removed 2 bases at V and 6 bases at J, with 13 bases between. The CDR3 runs 14 residues. As DNA, the CDR3 is TGTGCCAGCAGCTTAAGTCAGGGGAAACCTGAAGCTTTCTTT. It specifies CASSLSQGKPEAFF.

The V gene is TRBV27, the J gene TRBJ1-4, with D possibly TRBD1 on 6 matching bases. The germline V and J ends were trimmed by 2 bases and 8 bases, with 21 bases remaining between them. CDR1 and CDR2 from the germline V gene are MNHEY and SMNVEV (reference sequence). There are 17 residues in the CDR3. The chain's CDR3 is CASSLKGGIAGSEKLFF. The CDR3 DNA follows: TGTGCCAGCAGTTTAAAGGGGGGGATTGCAGGGAGCGAAAAACTGTTTTTT.

The V gene is TRBV7-8, the J gene TRBJ2-3; the D is unclear. V was shortened by 7 bases and J by 4 bases, with 12 bases between the two germline ends. Germline V lookup: CDR1 SGHVS, CDR2 FQNEAQ. The CDR3 is 13 amino acids. The CDR3 spells CASIRGPADTQYF. The CDR3 region has the DNA TGTGCCAGCATCCGAGGCCCGGCAGATACGCAGTATTTT.

CDR3 coding DNA: TGTGCCAGCAGCTTGGAAGGGGGCGGATGGAATGAGCAGTTCTTC. Protein sequence: CASSLEGGGWNEQFF. The chain links TRBV5-5 to TRBJ2-1; the match to TRBD1 covers 7 bases. With V trimmed by 0 bases and J by 7 bases, 7 bases remained unmatched. CDR3 size: 15 residues. Germline CDR1 reads SGHKS; CDR2 reads YYEKEE (reference sequence).